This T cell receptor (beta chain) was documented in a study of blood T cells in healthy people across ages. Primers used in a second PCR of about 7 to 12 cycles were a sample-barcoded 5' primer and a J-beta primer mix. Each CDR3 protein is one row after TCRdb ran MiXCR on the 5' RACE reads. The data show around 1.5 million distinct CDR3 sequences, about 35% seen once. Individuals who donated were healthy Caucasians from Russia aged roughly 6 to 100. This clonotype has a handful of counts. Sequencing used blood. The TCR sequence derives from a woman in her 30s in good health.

The CDR3, as DNA: TGTGCCAGCTCACCAAGGCTCGGGGCTCAGCCCCAGCATTTT. As protein: CASSPRLGAQPQHF. V gene TRBV18 combines with J gene TRBJ1-5; weak D call: TRBD1 (5 bases). The CDR3 consists of 14 residues. Germline assignment: CDR1 KGHSH and CDR2 LQKENI. V was trimmed by 2 bases and J by 6 bases, leaving 11 bases between them.